This TCR beta chain stems from a study of a mutant IDH1 vaccine in newly diagnosed glioma. Study-level information: Eight vaccine injections were given to patients in weeks 1, 3, 5, 7, 11, 15, 19 and 23. It was radiotherapy, temozolomide, or both that patients received previously, with most receiving both.

Clones were read by immunoSEQ multiplex PCR, and TCRdb kept only the in-frame ones, dropping some. The data show tens of thousands of clones, 75% to 85% seen once. V shed 3 bases and J 2 bases; nucleotides not matched to a gene: 5. Germline V gene sequence: CDR1 SGHDT, CDR2 YYEEEE. There are 15 residues in the CDR3. Overall study results and limits: Changes in the top peripheral T cell clonotypes seemingly had no bearing on pseudoprogression.

Time point reported: week 11, during vaccination. Every vaccine dose comprised 300 ug of mutant IDH1 20-mer peptide plus topical imiquimod. Donors harbored newly found WHO grade 3 or 4 IDH1-mutant, ATRX-lost astrocytomas. To note about this clone: What it binds is unknown.

The sequence was collected from a man aged 50-60 years with glioma. Sequenced here: PBMCs, sampled from a glioma patient whose treatment included an IDH1 peptide vaccine. The gene calls are TRBV5-6 and TRBJ2-7; 10 positions agree with TRBD2. The CDR3 loop reads CASSSIGTSAYEQYF. In DNA form, the CDR3 reads TGTGCCAGCAGCTCGATAGGGACTAGCGCCTACGAGCAGTACTTC.